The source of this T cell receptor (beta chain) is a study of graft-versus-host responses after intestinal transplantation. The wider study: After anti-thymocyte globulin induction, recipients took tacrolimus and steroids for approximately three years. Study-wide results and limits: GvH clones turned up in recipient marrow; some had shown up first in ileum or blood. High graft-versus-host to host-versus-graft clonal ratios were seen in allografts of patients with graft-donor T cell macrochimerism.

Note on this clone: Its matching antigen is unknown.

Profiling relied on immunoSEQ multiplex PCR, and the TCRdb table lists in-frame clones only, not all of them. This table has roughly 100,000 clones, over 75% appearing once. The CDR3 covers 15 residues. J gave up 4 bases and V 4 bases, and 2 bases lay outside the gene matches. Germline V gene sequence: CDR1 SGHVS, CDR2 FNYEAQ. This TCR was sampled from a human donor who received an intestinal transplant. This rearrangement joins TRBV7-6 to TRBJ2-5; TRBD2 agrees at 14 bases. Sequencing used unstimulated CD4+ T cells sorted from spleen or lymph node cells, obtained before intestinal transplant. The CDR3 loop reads CASSSGLAGGETQYF. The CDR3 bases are TGTGCCAGCAGCTCAGGACTAGCGGGAGGAGAGACCCAGTACTTC.